This TCR beta chain was sequenced in a study of vaccination effects on CD4 cells after COVID-19. Sequencing was performed with immunoSEQ multiplex PCR; in TCRdb, only in-frame clones are kept and a portion is missing. The data hold about 8,100 clones, with about 70% observed a single time. V trimming: 2 bases; J trimming: 8 bases; junction bases outside the gene matches: 3. The length of the CDR3 is 13 residues. Per germline, CDR1 MNHEY and CDR2 SVGAGI. Antigen-specific CD4+ T cell clonotypes were called by their expansion after viral peptide-pool culture in ViraFEST. Isolating CD4+ T cells followed approximately 9 days of culture. Regarding this clone: Its antigen remains unidentified.

Sequencing used CD4+ T cells from PBMCs cultured with HCoV-229E spike peptides, obtained before COVID-19 vaccination. The V and J genes are TRBV6-5 and TRBJ1-2; 9 bases map to TRBD1. The clonotype was recovered from a human donor who received a COVID-19 vaccine. The CDR3 nucleotides are TGTGCCAGCAGTTACGGACAGGGGATCGGCTACACCTTC. This gives the protein CASSYGQGIGYTF.